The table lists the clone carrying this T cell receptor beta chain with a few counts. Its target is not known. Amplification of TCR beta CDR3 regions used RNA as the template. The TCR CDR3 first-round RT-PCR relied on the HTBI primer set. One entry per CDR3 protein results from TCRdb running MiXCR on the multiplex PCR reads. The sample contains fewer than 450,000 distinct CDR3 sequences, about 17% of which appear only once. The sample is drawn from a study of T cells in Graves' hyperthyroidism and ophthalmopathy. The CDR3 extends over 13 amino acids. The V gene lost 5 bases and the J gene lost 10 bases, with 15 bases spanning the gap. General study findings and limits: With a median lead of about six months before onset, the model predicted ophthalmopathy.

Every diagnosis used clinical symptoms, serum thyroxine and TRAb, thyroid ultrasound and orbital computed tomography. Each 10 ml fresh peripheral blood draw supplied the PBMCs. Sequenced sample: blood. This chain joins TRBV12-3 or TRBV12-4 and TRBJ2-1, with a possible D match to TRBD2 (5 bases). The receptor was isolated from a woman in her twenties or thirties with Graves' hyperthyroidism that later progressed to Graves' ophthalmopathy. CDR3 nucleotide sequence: TGTGCCAGCAGTCGGATCCGGGGTCGGGAGCAGTTCTTC. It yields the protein CASSRIRGREQFF.